Presented here are 21 T cell receptor beta chains from one specimen sequenced in a study of blood T cell repertoires in COVID-19. The protocol was immunoSEQ multiplex PCR, while the TCRdb copy is restricted to in-frame clones and leaves out a portion. Among 310,000 or so clones listed, about 90% were seen once. The sample comprised peripheral blood. These TCRs come from a man younger than 35 who had recovered from COVID-19.

This sequence joins TRBV5-1 and TRBJ2-1; D is uncertain. Trimming left V 7 bases short and J 5 bases short, with 7 bases between. The CDR3 has 11 amino acids. Germline lookup yields CDR1 SGHRS and CDR2 YFSETQ. CDR3: CASETNNEQFF. Written as DNA, the CDR3 is TGCGCCAGCGAAACTAACAATGAGCAGTTCTTC.

About this clone: Other DNA sequences of this sample code for an identical CDR3. The rearrangement links TRBV7-9 to TRBJ2-7; TRBD1 aligns across 7 bases. Germline V CDR1 and CDR2: SEHNR, FQNEAQ (reference sequence). Trimming removed 5 bases from V and 1 base from J; junction bases left unmatched: 5. CDR3 length equals 14 residues. CDR3 loop: CASSLDRASYEQYF. Written as DNA, the CDR3 is TGTGCCAGCAGCCTCGACAGGGCGTCCTACGAGCAGTACTTC.

The chain combines TRBV7-2 with TRBJ1-4; D is possibly TRBD1 (5 bases). V lost 5 bases and J lost 11, with 18 bases in between. CDR3 length: 14 residues. Germline CDR1 SGHTA, CDR2 FQGNSA. The CDR3 is CASSLTGDGGKLFF. The CDR3 DNA reads as TGTGCCAGCAGCCTGACGGGGGACGGGGGGAAACTGTTTTTT. Full variable domain (outside the CDR3, taken from reference TRBV7-2 and TRBJ1-4): GAGVSQSPSNKVTEKGKDVELRCDPISGHTALYWYRQSLGQGLEFLIYFQGNSAPDKSGLPSDRFSAERTGGSVSTLTIQRTQQEDSAVYLCASSLTGDGGKLFFGSGTQLSVL.

The rearrangement joins TRBV4-1 to TRBJ2-7, with 15 bases fitting TRBD2. CDR3 length: 15 amino acids. Germline loops: CDR1 MGHRA, CDR2 YSYEKL. The J segment lost 6 bases and the V segment lost 4 bases, leaving 4 bases of the junction unmatched. The CDR3 coding sequence is TGCGCCAGCAGCCCCGGGACTAGCGGGGGGCGCGAGCAGTACTTC. Translating it yields CASSPGTSGGREQYF.

The chain has TRBV4-1 and TRBJ2-7, with D possibly being TRBD1 (5 bases). Trimming stripped 4 bases from V and 0 bases from J, with 13 bases between. The CDR3 totals 15 residues. CDR1 is MGHRA, CDR2 YSYEKL, per germline. CDR3 bases: TGCGCCAGCAGCCTTCTACACAGGAGCTCCTACGAGCAGTACTTC. Its protein is CASSLLHRSSYEQYF.

The chain carries TRBV4-3 and TRBJ2-3; 10 bases match TRBD1. Unmatched junction bases numbered 9, after V lost 1 base and J lost 2 bases. The germline CDR1 and CDR2 sequences are LGHNA and YSLEER. The CDR3 contains 18 residues. The CDR3 DNA reads TGCGCCAGCAGCCAAGGGGGGCCGGGACAGGGGAACACAGATACGCAGTATTTT. Translating it yields CASSQGGPGQGNTDTQYF.

The CDR3, as DNA: TGTGCCTGGACCACGGGGGCCAAAAACATTCAGTACTTC. Amino acids: CAWTTGAKNIQYF. The J gene is TRBJ2-4, the V gene TRBV30; a weak D match, TRBD2 (5 bases). V lost 4 bases to trimming and J lost 1 base, with 8 bases between them. The CDR3 spans 13 residues. CDR1 GTSNPN and CDR2 SVGIG come from the germline V gene (reference sequence). The full variable domain, its missing parts supplied by reference TRBV30 and TRBJ2-4, is SQTIHQWPATLVQPVGSPLSLECTVEGTSNPNLYWYRQAAGRGLQLLFYSVGIGQISSEVPQNLSASRPQDRQFILSSKKLLLSDSGFYLCAWTTGAKNIQYFGAGTRLSVL.

The chain is built from TRBV18 and TRBJ2-1; D ambiguous. The CDR3 spans 13 residues. Between the trimmed V and J ends, which lost 2 bases and 8 bases, there was a span of 10 bases. Germline CDR1 KGHSH, CDR2 LQKENI. CDR3 region: CASSPAGRDEQFF. The DNA of the CDR3 is TGTGCCAGCTCACCAGCCGGCCGGGATGAGCAGTTCTTC. Full variable domain (remainder filled in from reference TRBV18 and TRBJ2-1): NAGVMQNPRHLVRRRGQEARLRCSPMKGHSHVYWYRQLPEEGLKFMVYLQKENIIDESGMPKERFSAEFPKEGPSILRIQQVVRGDSAAYFCASSPAGRDEQFFGPGTRLTVL.

This chain uses TRBV27 with TRBJ1-1, with 11 bases lining up with TRBD1. The V segment lost 2 bases and the J segment 4 bases; nucleotides outside the gene matches: 0. This CDR3 spans 14 amino acids. The germline V gene encodes CDR1 MNHEY and CDR2 SMNVEV (reference sequence). The CDR3 loop reads CASSLGTGGTEAFF. The CDR3 region has the DNA TGTGCCAGCAGTTTAGGGACAGGGGGCACTGAAGCTTTCTTT.

The V and J genes are TRBV4-1 and TRBJ1-5; TRBD1 might be the D (5 bases). The CDR3 loop spans 15 amino acids. Trimming shortened V by 0 bases and J by 6 bases, and 12 bases separated the two germline ends. From germline, CDR1 is MGHRA and CDR2 YSYEKL. The CDR3 region has the DNA TGCGCCAGCAGCCAAGAACTCCCCGGGGGTCAGCCCCAGCATTTT. Residues: CASSQELPGGQPQHF.

This clone is a singleton in its sample. The chain recombines TRBV19 with TRBJ2-7; D remains ambiguous. From germline, CDR1 is LNHDA and CDR2 SQIVND (reference sequence). This CDR3 region has 14 residues. The V and J ends lost 3 bases and 2 bases respectively, with 11 bases between them. DNA for the CDR3: TGTGCCAGTAGTATCGATTGGCAGACCTACGAGCAGTACTTC. This translates into CASSIDWQTYEQYF.

CDR3 sequence: CASSIRVGTNTGELFF. Here the CDR3 DNA reads TGTGCCAGTAGTATTCGGGTAGGCACGAACACCGGGGAGCTGTTTTTT. V and J are TRBV19 and TRBJ2-2; D unresolved. Germline CDR1 reads LNHDA; CDR2 reads SQIVND (reference sequence). The length of the CDR3 is 16 residues. V dropped 3 bases and J dropped 0 bases, with 11 bases sitting between them.

The rearrangement links TRBV28 to TRBJ2-1, with TRBD2 matching 7 bases. V was pared by 6 bases and J by 4 bases, with 12 bases of the junction left unmatched. This CDR3 spans 16 amino acids. Germline V CDR1 and CDR2: MDHEN, SYDVKM. Written as DNA, the CDR3 is TGTGCCAGCAGCCCTGGGTTGGGGGGGAGTTACAATGAGCAGTTCTTC. Its protein is CASSPGLGGSYNEQFF.

This chain uses TRBV7-8 with TRBJ2-7; D perhaps matches TRBD2 (5 bases). Trimming took off 3 bases at V and 4 bases at J, with 16 bases between the two ends. CDR3 size: 15 residues. Germline CDR1 reads SGHVS; CDR2 reads FQNEAQ. In nucleotides, the CDR3 is TGTGCCAGCAGCTTTAACCGGGATTATCGGTACGAGCAGTACTTC. This codes for CASSFNRDYRYEQYF.

The chain links TRBV27 to TRBJ1-6, with D unresolved. This CDR3 spans 13 amino acids. The V gene's germline CDR1 is MNHEY and CDR2 SMNVEV (reference sequence). V was trimmed by 7 bases and J by 9 bases, leaving 13 bases between them. CDR3 sequence reads: CASTIGGGSPLHF. CDR3 bases: TGTGCCAGCACCATAGGAGGCGGTTCACCCCTCCACTTT.

The chain employs TRBV6-1 and TRBJ1-5, with D perhaps TRBD1 (6 bases). Deletions cut 3 bases from V and 2 bases from J, with 8 bases between. Per the germline V gene, CDR1 is MNHNS and CDR2 is SASEGT. The CDR3 spans 14 residues. The CDR3 sequence: CASSEGARNQPQHF. The CDR3 region has the DNA TGTGCCAGCAGTGAGGGGGCTCGCAATCAGCCCCAGCATTTT.

This clone was detected only a few times. This chain joins TRBV4-1 and TRBJ1-2; unclear D gene. This CDR3 comprises 15 residues. Trimming shortened V by 1 base and J by 4 bases, and 13 bases separated the two germline ends. Germline CDR1 and CDR2: MGHRA and YSYEKL. The CDR3 is CASSQGVERSYGYTF. In DNA form, the CDR3 reads TGCGCCAGCAGCCAAGGGGTGGAGAGATCCTATGGCTACACCTTC.

V and J are TRBV10-3 and TRBJ2-1; 12 bases match TRBD1. CDR3 size: 13 residues. Unmatched junction bases numbered 3, after V lost 8 bases and J lost 7 bases. Germline V gene data show CDR1 as ENHRY and CDR2 as SYGVKD. In DNA form, the CDR3 reads TGTGCCATCGGGGGACAGGGGGCTAATGAGCAGTTCTTC. Translating gives CAIGGQGANEQFF.

The rearrangement links TRBV15 to TRBJ2-7; tentatively, D is TRBD2 (6 bases). Trimming shortened V by 2 bases and J by 1 base, and 12 bases separated the two germline ends. The CDR3 consists of 15 residues. Germline loops: CDR1 LNHNV, CDR2 YYDKDF (reference sequence). The CDR3 reads CATSRPGSPSYEQYF. CDR3 DNA sequence: TGTGCCACCAGCAGACCCGGGAGCCCTTCCTACGAGCAGTACTTC.

This sequence joins TRBV27 and TRBJ2-2; no reliable D call. V shed 6 bases and J shed 6 bases, with 5 bases lying between them. The CDR3 length is 11 residues. Germline values: CDR1 MNHEY, CDR2 SMNVEV (reference sequence). For the CDR3, the DNA is TGTGCCAGCAGCTCCCCCGGGGAGCTGTTTTTT. It translates to CASSSPGELFF.

This clone was counted only a few times. The J gene is TRBJ1-4, the V gene TRBV2; maybe TRBD1 (5 bases). Germline V gene data show CDR1 as SNHLY and CDR2 as FYNNEI. CDR3 size: 15 residues. Trimming removed 6 bases from V and 0 bases from J, with 11 bases in between. The CDR3 DNA follows: TGTGCCAGCAGGGTCGGGGGAACAACTAATGAAAAACTGTTTTTT. Protein sequence: CASRVGGTTNEKLFF. The complete variable domain, with remaining parts taken from reference TRBV2 and TRBJ1-4, reads EPEVTQTPSHQVTQMGQEVILRCVPISNHLYFYWYRQILGQKVEFLVSFYNNEISEKSEIFDDQFSVERPDGSNFTLKIRSTKLEDSAMYFCASRVGGTTNEKLFFGSGTQLSVL.